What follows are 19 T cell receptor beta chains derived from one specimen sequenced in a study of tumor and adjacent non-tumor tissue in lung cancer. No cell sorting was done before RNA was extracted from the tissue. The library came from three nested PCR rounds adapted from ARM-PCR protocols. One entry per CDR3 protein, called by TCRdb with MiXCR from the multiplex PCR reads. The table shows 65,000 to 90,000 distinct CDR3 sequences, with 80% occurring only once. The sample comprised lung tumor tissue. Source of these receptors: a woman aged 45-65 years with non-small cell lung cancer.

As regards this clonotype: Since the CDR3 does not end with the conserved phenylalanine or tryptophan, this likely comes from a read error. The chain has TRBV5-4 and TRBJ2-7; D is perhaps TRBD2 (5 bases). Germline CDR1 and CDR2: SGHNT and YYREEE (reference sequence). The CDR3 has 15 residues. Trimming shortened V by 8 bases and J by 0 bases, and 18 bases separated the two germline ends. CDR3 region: CASTFRADSSYEQYL. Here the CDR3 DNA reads TGTGCCAGTACCTTCCGAGCGGACTCCTCCTACGAGCAGTACTTA.

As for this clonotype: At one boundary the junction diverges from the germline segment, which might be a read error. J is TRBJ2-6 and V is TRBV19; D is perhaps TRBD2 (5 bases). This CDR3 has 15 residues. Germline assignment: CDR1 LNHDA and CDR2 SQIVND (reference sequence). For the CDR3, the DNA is TGTGTCAGTAGCAGTCCTAGCTCTGGGGTCAACGTCCTGACTTTC. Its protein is CVSSSPSSGVNVLTF.

The CDR3 is CASSPMRKGRKGNTEAFF. DNA for the CDR3: TGCGCCAGCAGTCCCATGCGAAAGGGTCGGAAGGGGAACACTGAAGCTTTCTTT. V usage is TRBV5-1 and J usage is TRBJ1-1; D is unresolved. This CDR3 comprises 18 residues. Germline CDR1 SGHRS, CDR2 YFSETQ. Trimming cost V 5 bases and J 1 base, with 24 bases left between them.

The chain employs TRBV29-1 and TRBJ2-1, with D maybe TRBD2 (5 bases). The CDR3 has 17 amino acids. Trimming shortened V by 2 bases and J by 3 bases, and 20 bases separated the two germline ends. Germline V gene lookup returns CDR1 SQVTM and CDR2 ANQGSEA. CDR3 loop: CSVERSGDLVVYNEQFF. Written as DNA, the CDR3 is TGCAGCGTTGAACGTTCCGGGGATCTTGTAGTCTACAATGAGCAGTTCTTC.

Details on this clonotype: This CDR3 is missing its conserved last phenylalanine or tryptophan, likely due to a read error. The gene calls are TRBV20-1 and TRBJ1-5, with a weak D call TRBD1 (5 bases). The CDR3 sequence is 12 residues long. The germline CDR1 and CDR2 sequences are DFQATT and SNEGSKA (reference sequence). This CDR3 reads CRVRQGGQPQHL. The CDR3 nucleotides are TGCAGAGTTAGGCAGGGCGGGCAGCCCCAGCATTTG.

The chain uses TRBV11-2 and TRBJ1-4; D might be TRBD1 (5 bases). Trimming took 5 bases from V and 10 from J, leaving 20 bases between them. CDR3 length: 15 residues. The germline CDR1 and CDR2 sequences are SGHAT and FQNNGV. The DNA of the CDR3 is TGTGCCAGCAGCACAAGTGGGGGGTACATTGCAAAACTGTTTTTT. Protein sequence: CASSTSGGYIAKLFF.

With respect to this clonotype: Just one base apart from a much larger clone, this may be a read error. The CDR3: CASSQNRETQYF. For the CDR3, the DNA is TGCGCCAGCAGCCAAAATAGGGAGACCCAGTACTTC. The chain is built from TRBV4-1 and TRBJ2-5; D gene uncertain. Deletions cut 2 bases from V and 5 bases from J, with 6 bases between. The CDR3 contains 12 residues. Germline values: CDR1 MGHRA, CDR2 YSYEKL.

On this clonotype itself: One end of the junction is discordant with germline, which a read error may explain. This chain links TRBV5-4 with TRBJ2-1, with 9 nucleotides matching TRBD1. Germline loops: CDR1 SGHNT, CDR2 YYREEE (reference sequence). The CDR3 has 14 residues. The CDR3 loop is CASAMDRGHNKHFF. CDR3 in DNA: TGTGCCAGCGCCATGGACAGGGGCCACAATAAGCACTTCTTC.

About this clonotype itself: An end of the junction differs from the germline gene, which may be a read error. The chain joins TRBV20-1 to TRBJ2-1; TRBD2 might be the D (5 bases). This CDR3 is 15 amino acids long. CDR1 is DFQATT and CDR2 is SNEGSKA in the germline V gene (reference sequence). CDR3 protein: CNARVLVGASNEQFF. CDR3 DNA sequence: TGCAATGCTAGAGTCCTAGTGGGAGCCTCCAATGAGCAGTTCTTC.

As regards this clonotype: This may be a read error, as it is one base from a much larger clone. The chain's CDR3 is CASSPGPQRYEVFF. The CDR3, as DNA: TGTGCCAGCAGCCCCGGGCCCCAAAGGTATGAAGTTTTCTTT. The chain recombines TRBV28 with TRBJ1-1; D not resolved. Germline assignment: CDR1 MDHEN and CDR2 SYDVKM. This CDR3 has 14 amino acids.

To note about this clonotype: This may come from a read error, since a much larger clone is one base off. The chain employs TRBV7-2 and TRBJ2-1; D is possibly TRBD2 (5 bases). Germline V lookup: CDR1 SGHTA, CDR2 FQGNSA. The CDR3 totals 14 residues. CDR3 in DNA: TGTGTCAGCAGCTTACAGCGGAACTACAATGAGCAGTTCTTC. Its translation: CVSSLQRNYNEQFF.

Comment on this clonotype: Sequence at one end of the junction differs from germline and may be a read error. CDR3 amino acids: CSVVLGHRYTF. Here the CDR3 DNA reads TGCAGTGTTGTTCTGGGCCATAGATACACCTTC. The chain has TRBV29-1 and TRBJ1-2; D is ambiguous. CDR3 size: 11 residues. From germline, CDR1 is SQVTM and CDR2 ANQGSEA.

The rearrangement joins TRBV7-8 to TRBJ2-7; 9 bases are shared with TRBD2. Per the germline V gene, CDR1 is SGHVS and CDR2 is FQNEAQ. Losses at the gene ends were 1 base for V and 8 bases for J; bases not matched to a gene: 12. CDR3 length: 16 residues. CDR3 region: CASSLGSSGSGLQQYF. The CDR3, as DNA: TGTGCCAGCAGCTTAGGAAGTAGCGGGAGTGGTTTGCAGCAGTACTTC.

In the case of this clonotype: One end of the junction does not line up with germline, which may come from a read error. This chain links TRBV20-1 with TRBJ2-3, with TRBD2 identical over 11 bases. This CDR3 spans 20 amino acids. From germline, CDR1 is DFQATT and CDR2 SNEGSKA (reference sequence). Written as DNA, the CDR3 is TGCAGTCCTAGAGGAGTGTTGGGACTAGCGGCCCTCCGGGCCACAGATACGCAGTATTTT. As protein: CSPRGVLGLAALRATDTQYF.

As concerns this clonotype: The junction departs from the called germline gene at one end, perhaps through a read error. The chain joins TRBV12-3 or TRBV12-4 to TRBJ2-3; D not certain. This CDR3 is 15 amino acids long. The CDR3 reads CVSSLVTLSIDTQYF. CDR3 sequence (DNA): TGTGTCAGCAGTTTAGTGACACTAAGCATAGATACGCAGTATTTT.

The CDR3, as DNA: TGTGCCAGCAGGGCCGGAGTACATGGGTATGGCTACACCTTC. Protein product: CASRAGVHGYGYTF. J is TRBJ1-2 and V is TRBV28; D is unclear. Germline V gene data show CDR1 as MDHEN and CDR2 as SYDVKM. This CDR3 has 14 amino acids. The germline V and J ends were trimmed by 6 bases and 5 bases, with 16 bases remaining between them.

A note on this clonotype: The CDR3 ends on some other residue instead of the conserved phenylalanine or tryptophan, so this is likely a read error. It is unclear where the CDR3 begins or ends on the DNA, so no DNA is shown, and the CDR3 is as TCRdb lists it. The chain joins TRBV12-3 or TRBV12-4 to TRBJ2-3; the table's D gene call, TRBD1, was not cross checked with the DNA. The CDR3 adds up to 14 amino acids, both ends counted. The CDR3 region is CACSVRGLSDTQYL.

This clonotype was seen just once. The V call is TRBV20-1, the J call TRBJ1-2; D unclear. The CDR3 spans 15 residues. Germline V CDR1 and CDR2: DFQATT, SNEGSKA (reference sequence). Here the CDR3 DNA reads TGCAATACCCTCATGGAACAGACCCTAAACTATGGCTACACCTTC. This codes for CNTLMEQTLNYGYTF.

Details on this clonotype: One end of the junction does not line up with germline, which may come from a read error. In DNA form, the CDR3 reads TGTGCCAGCAATAATGGGCGAGCAGGTACCTACGATCAGTACTTC. Translation gives CASNNGRAGTYDQYF. The chain couples TRBV6-2 or TRBV6-3 to TRBJ2-7, with no clear D. The CDR3 is 15 amino acids. Looked up from germline, CDR1 is MNHEY and CDR2 is SVGEGT.